This T cell receptor (beta chain) was identified in a study of blood T cell repertoires in COVID-19. Study-level background: Researchers got acute and convalescent COVID-19 samples from the United States, Italy and Spain. T cells, B-cell-depleted T cells, or PBMCs provided the cDNA or gDNA that served as material.

In the original workflow: Using reference gene primer amplification, nucleated cell counts were estimated. Repertoires were generated with immunoSEQ multiplex PCR, while TCRdb's copy carries only in-frame clones and drops some. D and trimming were read from the DNA, whereas the V and J calls and clone size are those reported in that table. The table has some 200,000 clones, around 80% seen once. The V gene lost 3 bases and the J gene lost 3 bases, with 15 bases spanning the gap. This CDR3 has 15 amino acids. Germline V lookup: CDR1 LGHNT, CDR2 FRNRAP. Material for sequencing was peripheral blood. The rearrangement uses TRBV12-5 and TRBJ2-7; weak D call: TRBD1 (5 bases). The source is a man aged 25 to 40 with active or convalescent COVID-19. CDR3 protein: CASGFTTWGFYEQYF. The CDR3 coding sequence is TGTGCTAGTGGTTTCACGACATGGGGCTTCTACGAGCAGTACTTC. The complete variable domain, with remaining parts taken from reference TRBV12-5 and TRBJ2-7, reads DARVTQTPRHKVTEMGQEVTMRCQPILGHNTVFWYRQTMMQGLELLAYFRNRAPLDDSGMPKDRFSAEMPDATLATLKIQPSEPRDSAVYFCASGFTTWGFYEQYFGPGTRLTVT.